The next 30 T cell receptor beta chains were all read from a single sample in a study of shared clonotypes between healthy human individuals. Sequencing was performed with immunoSEQ multiplex PCR; in TCRdb, only in-frame clones are kept and a portion is missing. The table shows hundreds of thousands of clones, with 85% to 95% occurring only once. Naive-designated CD8 cells lacked CD45RO, were positively enriched for CCR7, and omitted terminally differentiated effector memory CD45RA+ cells. Material for sequencing was naive CD8+ T cells sorted from blood. These receptors originate from a man aged 25 to 40 in good health.

The chain links TRBV7-9 to TRBJ1-4, with 8 bases matching TRBD1. CDR1 is SEHNR and CDR2 is FQNEAQ in the germline V gene (reference sequence). CDR3 length: 15 residues. V was clipped by 5 bases and J by 0 bases; unmatched bases: 2. CDR3 region: CASSLGQATNEKLFF. CDR3 coding DNA: TGTGCCAGCAGCCTGGGACAGGCAACTAATGAAAAACTGTTTTTT. The entire variable domain, with the rest obtained from reference TRBV7-9 and TRBJ1-4, is as follows: DTGVSQNPRHKITKRGQNVTFRCDPISEHNRLYWYRQTLGQGPEFLTYFQNEAQLEKSRLLSDRFSAERPKGSFSTLEIQRTEQGDSAMYLCASSLGQATNEKLFFGSGTQLSVL.

The rearrangement links TRBV6-5 to TRBJ1-5; D is uncertain. V lost 6 bases and J 3 bases, leaving 9 bases between the germline ends. The CDR3 is 13 residues long. CDR1 is MNHEY and CDR2 is SVGAGI in the germline V gene. The CDR3 loop is CASRLGLNQPQHF. CDR3 DNA sequence: TGTGCCAGCAGACTGGGCCTCAATCAGCCCCAGCATTTT.

The CDR3 is CASSLGGLAGNLQFF. DNA for the CDR3: TGTGCCAGCAGCTTAGGTGGACTAGCGGGAAACTTACAGTTCTTC. This rearrangement joins TRBV7-8 to TRBJ2-1; 12 bases map to TRBD2. J gave up 13 bases and V 1 base, and 8 bases lay outside the gene matches. Germline loops: CDR1 SGHVS, CDR2 FQNEAQ. The CDR3 extends over 15 amino acids.

The V and J genes are TRBV27 and TRBJ2-7; possibly TRBD1 for D (5 bases). The CDR3 sequence is 12 residues long. Germline loops: CDR1 MNHEY, CDR2 SMNVEV (reference sequence). V was cut by 10 bases and J by 0 bases, with 10 bases left in between. CDR3: CATRQGSYEQYF. The CDR3, as DNA: TGTGCCACCAGGCAGGGCTCCTACGAGCAGTACTTC.

The rearrangement links TRBV11-2 to TRBJ1-1; D is unclear. Germline CDR1 reads SGHAT; CDR2 reads FQNNGV. This CDR3 comprises 15 residues. Trimming removed 5 bases from V and 4 bases from J, with 17 bases in between. CDR3: CASSTIQGAGTEAFF. The CDR3 region has the DNA TGTGCCAGCAGCACAATACAAGGAGCGGGCACTGAAGCTTTCTTT.

The V and J genes are TRBV6-6 and TRBJ1-4; the D is unclear. This CDR3 region has 15 residues. V was trimmed by 2 bases and J by 4 bases, leaving 11 bases between them. The V gene's germline CDR1 is MNHNY and CDR2 SVGAGI (reference sequence). Written as DNA, the CDR3 is TGTGCCAGCAGTTACGTCGGACGTCATAATGAAAAACTGTTTTTT. It is translated as CASSYVGRHNEKLFF.

The CDR3 nucleotides are TGCAGCGTTGAAGAAGGAACCCACAATGAGCAGTTCTTC. Amino acids: CSVEEGTHNEQFF. The chain links TRBV29-1 to TRBJ2-1; D not certain. The CDR3 is made up of 13 amino acids. Germline CDR1 and CDR2: SQVTM and ANQGSEA. The V end was cut by 0 bases, the J end by 5 bases, with 8 bases between.

CDR3 protein: CASSPSGAENTGELFF. The CDR3 DNA is TGTGCCAGCAGCCCCAGCGGGGCTGAGAACACCGGGGAGCTGTTTTTT. The chain joins TRBV11-1 to TRBJ2-2, with TRBD2 matching 7 bases. The CDR3 contains 16 residues. Germline V CDR1 and CDR2: SGHAT, FQDESV (reference sequence). The V and J ends lost 5 bases and 1 base, in that order; junction bases with no gene match: 7.

The chain combines TRBV7-7 with TRBJ2-1; a weak D match, TRBD2 (6 bases). This CDR3 spans 12 amino acids. Germline assignment: CDR1 SSHAT and CDR2 FNYEAQ (reference sequence). In DNA, the CDR3 is TGTGCTACCCAAGACGTAGCGGAAGAGCAGTTCTTC. Its translation: CATQDVAEEQFF.

The V gene is TRBV6-5, the J gene TRBJ2-5; D not certain. The V and J ends lost 6 bases and 0 bases respectively, with 11 bases between them. Germline V gives CDR1 MNHEY, CDR2 SVGAGI. The CDR3 covers 14 residues. In nucleotides, the CDR3 is TGTGCCAGCAGCAAAGATTTGTACCAAGAGACCCAGTACTTC. This encodes CASSKDLYQETQYF.

The chain recombines TRBV7-6 with TRBJ2-7; D is undetermined. Germline loops: CDR1 SGHVS, CDR2 FNYEAQ. This CDR3 region has 16 residues. The V end lost 4 bases, the J end lost 2 bases, and 18 bases lay between the germline ends. The CDR3 DNA reads TGTGCCAGCAGCTCCCCCATGGAGACGAACACCTACGAGCAGTACTTC. Protein product: CASSSPMETNTYEQYF.

The chain carries TRBV15 and TRBJ1-1; possible D gene TRBD1, 5 bases. Trimming removed 3 bases from V and 0 bases from J, with 11 bases in between. Per germline, CDR1 LNHNV and CDR2 YYDKDF (reference sequence). The CDR3 length is 15 residues. The CDR3 reads CATSSRDHMNTEAFF. The DNA of the CDR3 is TGTGCCACCAGCAGCCGGGACCACATGAACACTGAAGCTTTCTTT.

This clone was recorded once. V gene TRBV9 combines with J gene TRBJ2-3, with D perhaps TRBD1 (7 bases). Germline V gives CDR1 SGDLS, CDR2 YYNGEE. The CDR3 totals 15 residues. Trimming shortened V by 3 bases and J by 3 bases, and 14 bases separated the two germline ends. The CDR3 region has the DNA TGTGCCAGCAGCGAGGGGGGCAGGGGGACAGATACGCAGTATTTT. Encoded protein: CASSEGGRGTDTQYF.

The chain couples TRBV7-2 to TRBJ2-1; 7 nucleotides line up with TRBD2. The CDR3 runs 18 residues. J lost 0 bases, V lost 3 bases, and 11 bases had no gene match. Looked up from germline, CDR1 is SGHTA and CDR2 is FQGNSA. The CDR3 nucleotides are TGTGCCAGCAGCTTTCCAGCTAGCGGTCAAAGCTCCTACAATGAGCAGTTCTTC. It specifies CASSFPASGQSSYNEQFF.

The chain recombines TRBV5-1 with TRBJ2-5; 12 nucleotides match TRBD2. Germline V CDR1 and CDR2: SGHRS, YFSETQ. The V segment lost 3 bases and the J segment 6 bases; nucleotides outside the gene matches: 12. This CDR3 comprises 17 residues. CDR3 sequence (DNA): TGCGCCAGCAGCTCTTCTAGCGGGAGGGAGGAGTGGAAGACCCAGTACTTC. It codes for CASSSSSGREEWKTQYF.

The CDR3 sequence: CASRWRTRYQETQYF. In DNA, the CDR3 is TGTGCCAGCAGATGGAGAACCCGGTACCAAGAGACCCAGTACTTC. This sequence joins TRBV7-2 and TRBJ2-5; D is unclear. Germline CDR1 is SGHTA and CDR2 is FQGNSA. The CDR3 is made up of 15 amino acids. Deletions cut 6 bases from V and 0 bases from J, with 14 bases between.

The rearrangement joins TRBV7-9 to TRBJ2-7, with 9 bases that match TRBD1. The J segment lost 2 bases and the V segment lost 5 bases, leaving 13 bases of the junction unmatched. In germline, CDR1 is SEHNR, CDR2 FQNEAQ (reference sequence). The CDR3 totals 17 residues. The chain's CDR3 is CASSGERDRALPYEQYF. As DNA, the CDR3 is TGTGCCAGCAGCGGGGAGAGGGACAGGGCCCTCCCCTACGAGCAGTACTTC.

With respect to this clone: The junction departs from germline at one end; a sequencing error may be responsible. The rearrangement joins TRBV2 to TRBJ2-7; D is tentatively TRBD1 or TRBD2 (6 bases each). The CDR3 loop spans 12 amino acids. Germline CDR1 is SNHLY and CDR2 is FYNNEI. DNA for the CDR3: TGTGCCAGCAGCGAAGGGGGAGGCGAGCAGTACTTC. Translating it yields CASSEGGGEQYF.

The chain has TRBV29-1 and TRBJ2-1, with a tentative D call TRBD2 (7 bases). Germline V CDR1 and CDR2: SQVTM, ANQGSEA. V gave up 7 bases and J gave up 8 bases, with 21 bases separating them. This CDR3 is built from 14 residues. CDR3 amino acids: CSADGGREWDEQFF. In DNA form, the CDR3 reads TGCAGCGCCGATGGGGGGCGGGAGTGGGATGAGCAGTTCTTC.

In this sample, this clone turned up once. The chain carries TRBV7-6 and TRBJ2-7; 9 positions agree with TRBD1. The junction had 12 bases not matched to a gene; V was cut back by 1 base and J by 5 bases. The CDR3 is 17 residues long. The V gene's germline CDR1 is SGHVS and CDR2 FNYEAQ. The CDR3 DNA sequence: TGTGCCAGCAGCTTAGGAGGCCCAAGGACAGGGGAGAACGAGCAGTACTTC. Translation: CASSLGGPRTGENEQYF.

The V and J genes are TRBV29-1 and TRBJ2-3, with 9 bases identical to TRBD2. This CDR3 has 15 amino acids. The junction had 7 bases not matched to a gene; V was cut back by 1 base and J by 5 bases. The germline gives CDR1 SQVTM, CDR2 ANQGSEA. The CDR3 protein is CSVEGYSGSRDTQYF. The CDR3 bases are TGCAGCGTTGAAGGTTATAGCGGGAGTCGAGATACGCAGTATTTT.

The CDR3 here is CASSDTGTSGSEQYF. The CDR3, as DNA: TGTGCCAGCAGCGACACCGGGACTAGCGGGAGCGAGCAGTACTTC. V is TRBV9 and J is TRBJ2-7; 14 bases line up with TRBD2. Germline CDR1 SGDLS, CDR2 YYNGEE. V trimming: 3 bases; J trimming: 6 bases; junction bases outside the gene matches: 5. The CDR3 contains 15 residues.

This sequence joins TRBV7-8 and TRBJ1-5; 8 bases agree with TRBD1. J lost 1 base, V lost 7 bases, and 9 bases had no gene match. The CDR3 is 16 residues long. Germline V gene sequence: CDR1 SGHVS, CDR2 FQNEAQ. In DNA, the CDR3 is TGTGCCAGCACCTTGCGGGACAGGACAAGCAATCAGCCCCAGCATTTT. Translating it yields CASTLRDRTSNQPQHF.

The V gene is TRBV7-6, the J gene TRBJ2-1; D unclear. Trimming shortened V by 1 base and J by 3 bases, and 10 bases separated the two germline ends. The germline V gene encodes CDR1 SGHVS and CDR2 FNYEAQ. This CDR3 region has 15 residues. The CDR3 nucleotides are TGTGCCAGCAGCTTAGGGAGCGCTTTCTACAATGAGCAGTTCTTC. Translation: CASSLGSAFYNEQFF.

This chain connects TRBV28 to TRBJ2-7; TRBD1 aligns across 7 bases. CDR1 MDHEN and CDR2 SYDVKM come from the germline V gene. After removal of 2 bases from V and 3 bases from J, the junction contained 10 bases not matched to a gene. CDR3 length equals 16 residues. The CDR3 DNA reads TGTGCCAGCAGTTTACCCCTGTCAGGGGGTGACTACGAGCAGTACTTC. Amino acids: CASSLPLSGGDYEQYF.

The chain carries TRBV4-1 and TRBJ1-5; perhaps TRBD1 as D (5 bases). There are 15 residues in the CDR3. Germline CDR1 and CDR2: MGHRA and YSYEKL. The V end lost 0 bases, the J end lost 5 bases, and 11 bases lay between the germline ends. The CDR3 DNA reads as TGCGCCAGCAGCCAAGATTCAACAGGATATCAGCCCCAGCATTTT. Amino acid sequence: CASSQDSTGYQPQHF.

This clone was picked up one time. The rearrangement uses TRBV27 and TRBJ2-2; 7 bases fit TRBD2. Unmatched junction bases numbered 13, after V lost 2 bases and J lost 7 bases. The CDR3 runs 17 residues. Germline V gives CDR1 MNHEY, CDR2 SMNVEV (reference sequence). The CDR3 bases are TGTGCCAGCAGTTTACTATGGGGCGATGCGGGGGTCGGGGAGCTGTTTTTT. It encodes CASSLLWGDAGVGELFF.

In the case of this clone: In the same sample, other DNA sequences code for this CDR3. V is TRBV2 and J is TRBJ2-7; the D call may be TRBD1 or TRBD2 (5 bases each). This CDR3 is built from 13 residues. The ends were cut back, 7 bases at V and 1 base at J, with 11 bases in the middle. CDR1 SNHLY and CDR2 FYNNEI come from the germline V gene. CDR3 DNA sequence: TGTGCCAGCACGGGACCGACATCCTACGAGCAGTACTTC. It yields the protein CASTGPTSYEQYF.

The genes are TRBV27 and TRBJ1-2; D is ambiguous. CDR3 size: 13 residues. V was pared by 5 bases and J by 8 bases, with 15 bases between. Germline assignment: CDR1 MNHEY and CDR2 SMNVEV (reference sequence). The CDR3 DNA reads TGTGCCAGCAGTAGTCGAGGGTCGGGCGGCTACACCTTC. This codes for CASSSRGSGGYTF.

The rearrangement joins TRBV28 to TRBJ2-1; no firm D call. Trimming stripped 8 bases from V and 4 bases from J, with 15 bases between. CDR1 MDHEN and CDR2 SYDVKM come from the germline V gene. The CDR3 is made up of 14 amino acids. Here the CDR3 reads CASRGETRYNEQFF. CDR3 bases: TGTGCCAGCCGCGGAGAAACGCGGTACAATGAGCAGTTCTTC.